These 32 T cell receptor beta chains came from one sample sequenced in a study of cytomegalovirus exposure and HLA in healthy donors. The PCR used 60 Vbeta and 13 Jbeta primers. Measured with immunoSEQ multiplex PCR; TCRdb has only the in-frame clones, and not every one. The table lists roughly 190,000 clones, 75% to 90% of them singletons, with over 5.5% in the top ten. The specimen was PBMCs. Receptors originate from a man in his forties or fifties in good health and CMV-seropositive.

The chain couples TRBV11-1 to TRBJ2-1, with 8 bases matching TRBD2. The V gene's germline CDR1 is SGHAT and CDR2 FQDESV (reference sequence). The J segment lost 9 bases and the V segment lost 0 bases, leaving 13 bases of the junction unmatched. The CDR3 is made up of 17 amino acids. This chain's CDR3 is CASSLAPSRGGIGEQFF. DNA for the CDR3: TGTGCCAGCAGCTTAGCCCCAAGTCGGGGGGGCATCGGTGAGCAGTTCTTC.

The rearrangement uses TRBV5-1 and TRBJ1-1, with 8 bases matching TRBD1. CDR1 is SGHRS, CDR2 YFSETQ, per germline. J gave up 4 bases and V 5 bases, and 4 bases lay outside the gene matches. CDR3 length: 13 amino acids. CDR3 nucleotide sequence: TGCGCCAGCAGGGACAGGGATGCCACTGAAGCTTTCTTT. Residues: CASRDRDATEAFF.

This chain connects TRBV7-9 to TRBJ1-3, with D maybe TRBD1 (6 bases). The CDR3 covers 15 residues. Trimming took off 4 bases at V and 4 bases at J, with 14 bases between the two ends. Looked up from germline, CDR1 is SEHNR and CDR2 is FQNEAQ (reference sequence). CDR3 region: CASSYGTGLGNTIYF. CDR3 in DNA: TGTGCCAGCAGCTATGGAACAGGGCTCGGAAACACCATATATTTT.

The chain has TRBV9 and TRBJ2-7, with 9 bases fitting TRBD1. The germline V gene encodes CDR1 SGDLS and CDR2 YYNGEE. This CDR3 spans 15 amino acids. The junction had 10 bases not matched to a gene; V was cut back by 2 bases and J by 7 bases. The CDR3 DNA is TGTGCCAGCAGCGTTGGACAGGGGTCTAGGTGGGAGCAGTACTTC. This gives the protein CASSVGQGSRWEQYF.

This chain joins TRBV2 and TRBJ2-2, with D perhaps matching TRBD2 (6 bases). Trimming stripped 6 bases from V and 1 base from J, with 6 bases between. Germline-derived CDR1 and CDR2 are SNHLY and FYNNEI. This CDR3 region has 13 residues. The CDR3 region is CASSGGNTGELFF. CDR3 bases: TGTGCCAGCAGCGGGGGGAACACCGGGGAGCTGTTTTTT.

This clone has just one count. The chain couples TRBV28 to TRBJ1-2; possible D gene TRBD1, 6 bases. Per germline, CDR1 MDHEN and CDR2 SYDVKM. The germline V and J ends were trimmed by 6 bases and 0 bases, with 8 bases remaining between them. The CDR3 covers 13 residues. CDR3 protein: CASRKGANYGYTF. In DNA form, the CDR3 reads TGTGCCAGCAGAAAGGGGGCTAACTATGGCTACACCTTC.

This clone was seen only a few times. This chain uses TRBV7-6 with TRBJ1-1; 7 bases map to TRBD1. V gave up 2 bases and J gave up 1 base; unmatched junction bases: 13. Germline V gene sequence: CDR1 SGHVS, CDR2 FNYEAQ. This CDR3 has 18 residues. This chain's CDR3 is CASSLTGDSWGTNTEAFF. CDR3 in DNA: TGTGCCAGCAGCTTAACCGGGGACAGCTGGGGGACGAACACTGAAGCTTTCTTT.

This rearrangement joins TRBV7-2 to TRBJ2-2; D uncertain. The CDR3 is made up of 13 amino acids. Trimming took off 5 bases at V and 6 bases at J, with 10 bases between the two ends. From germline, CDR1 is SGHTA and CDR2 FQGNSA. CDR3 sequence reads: CASSTSSAGELFF. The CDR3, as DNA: TGTGCCAGCAGCACGAGCTCGGCCGGGGAGCTGTTTTTT.

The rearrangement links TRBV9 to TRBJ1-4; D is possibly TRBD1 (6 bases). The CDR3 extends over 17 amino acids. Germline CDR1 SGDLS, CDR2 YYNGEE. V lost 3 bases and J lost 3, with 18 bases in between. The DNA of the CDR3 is TGTGCCAGCAGCGCAAGGGACACCCCAAGGGCTAATGAAAAACTGTTTTTT. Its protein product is CASSARDTPRANEKLFF.

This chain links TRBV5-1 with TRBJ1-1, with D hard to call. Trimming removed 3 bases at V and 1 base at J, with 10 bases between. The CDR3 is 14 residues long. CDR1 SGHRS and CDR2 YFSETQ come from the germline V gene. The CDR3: CASSSVLGNTEAFF. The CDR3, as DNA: TGCGCCAGCAGCTCCGTACTTGGGAACACTGAAGCTTTCTTT.

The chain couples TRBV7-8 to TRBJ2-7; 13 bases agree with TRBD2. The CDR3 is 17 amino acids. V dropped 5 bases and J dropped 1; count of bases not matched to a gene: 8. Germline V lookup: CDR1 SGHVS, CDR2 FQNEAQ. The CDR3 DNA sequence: TGTGCCAGCAGCCTACTAGCGGGGGGGACAAGTTCCTACGAGCAGTACTTC. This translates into CASSLLAGGTSSYEQYF.

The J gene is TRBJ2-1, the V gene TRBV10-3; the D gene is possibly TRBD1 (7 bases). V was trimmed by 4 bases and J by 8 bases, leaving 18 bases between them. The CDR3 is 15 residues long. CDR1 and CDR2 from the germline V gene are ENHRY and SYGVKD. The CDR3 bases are TGTGCCATCAGTGGGAACAGGGGACTTAGGGATGAGCAGTTCTTC. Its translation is CAISGNRGLRDEQFF.

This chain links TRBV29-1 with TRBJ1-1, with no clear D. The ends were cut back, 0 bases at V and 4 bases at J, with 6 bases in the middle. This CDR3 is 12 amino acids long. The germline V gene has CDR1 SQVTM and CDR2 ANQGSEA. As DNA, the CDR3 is TGCAGCGTTGAAGATGGGCCCACTGAAGCTTTCTTT. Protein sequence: CSVEDGPTEAFF.

CDR3 nucleotides: TGTGCCAGCAGCGTTAGAGGGGGCGAGGGCTACACCTTC. Amino acids: CASSVRGGEGYTF. The chain joins TRBV9 to TRBJ1-2; TRBD1 agrees at 7 bases. With 2 bases clipped from V and 8 bases from J, the junction kept 6 bases outside the gene matches. The CDR3 is made up of 13 amino acids. Germline CDR1 SGDLS, CDR2 YYNGEE.

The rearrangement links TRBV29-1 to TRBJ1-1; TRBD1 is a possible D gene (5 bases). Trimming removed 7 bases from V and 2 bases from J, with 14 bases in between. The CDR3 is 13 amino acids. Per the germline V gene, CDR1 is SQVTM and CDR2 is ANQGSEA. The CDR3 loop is CSDQGRGNTEAFF. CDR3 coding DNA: TGCAGCGATCAGGGTAGAGGAAACACTGAAGCTTTCTTT.

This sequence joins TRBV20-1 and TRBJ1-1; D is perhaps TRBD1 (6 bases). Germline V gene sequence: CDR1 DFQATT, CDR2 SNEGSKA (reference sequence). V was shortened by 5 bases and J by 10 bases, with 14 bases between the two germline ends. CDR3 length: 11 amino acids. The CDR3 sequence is CSASSGVLAFF. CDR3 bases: TGCAGTGCTTCCTCAGGGGTTCTAGCTTTCTTT.

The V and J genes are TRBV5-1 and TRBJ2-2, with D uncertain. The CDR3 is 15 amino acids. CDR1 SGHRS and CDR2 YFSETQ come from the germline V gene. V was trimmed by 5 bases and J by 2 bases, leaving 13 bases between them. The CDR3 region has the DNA TGCGCCAGCAGGTTAGCTCCTCCAAACACCGGGGAGCTGTTTTTT. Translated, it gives CASRLAPPNTGELFF.

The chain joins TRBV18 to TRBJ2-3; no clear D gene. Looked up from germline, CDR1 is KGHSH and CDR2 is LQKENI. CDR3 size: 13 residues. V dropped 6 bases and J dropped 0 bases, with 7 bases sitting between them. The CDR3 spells CASSLLSTDTQYF. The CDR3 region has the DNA TGTGCCAGCTCCCTGTTAAGCACAGATACGCAGTATTTT.

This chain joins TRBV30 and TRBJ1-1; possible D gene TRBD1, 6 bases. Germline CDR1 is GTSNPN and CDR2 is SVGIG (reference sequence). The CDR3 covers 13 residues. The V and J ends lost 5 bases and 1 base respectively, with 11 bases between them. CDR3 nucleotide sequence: TGTGCCTGGGCGAGGGGGGGGAACACTGAAGCTTTCTTT. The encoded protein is CAWARGGNTEAFF.

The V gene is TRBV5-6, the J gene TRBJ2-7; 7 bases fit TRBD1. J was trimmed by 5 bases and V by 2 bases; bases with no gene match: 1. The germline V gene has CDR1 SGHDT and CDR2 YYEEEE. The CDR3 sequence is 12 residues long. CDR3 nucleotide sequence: TGTGCCAGCAGCTTCAGGGGGAACGAGCAGTACTTC. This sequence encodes CASSFRGNEQYF.

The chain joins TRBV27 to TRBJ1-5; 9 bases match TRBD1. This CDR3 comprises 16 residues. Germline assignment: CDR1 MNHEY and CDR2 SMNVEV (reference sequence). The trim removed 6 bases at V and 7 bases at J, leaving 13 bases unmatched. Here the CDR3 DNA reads TGTGCCAGCAGCTTGTCCTCCGGGACAGGGATCCAGCCCCAGCATTTT. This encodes CASSLSSGTGIQPQHF.

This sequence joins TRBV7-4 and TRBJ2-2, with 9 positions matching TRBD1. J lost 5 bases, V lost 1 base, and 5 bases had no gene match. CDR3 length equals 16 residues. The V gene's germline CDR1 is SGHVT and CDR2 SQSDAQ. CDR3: CASSLERTGVTGELFF. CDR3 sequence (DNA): TGTGCCAGCAGCTTAGAACGGACAGGGGTAACCGGGGAGCTGTTTTTT.

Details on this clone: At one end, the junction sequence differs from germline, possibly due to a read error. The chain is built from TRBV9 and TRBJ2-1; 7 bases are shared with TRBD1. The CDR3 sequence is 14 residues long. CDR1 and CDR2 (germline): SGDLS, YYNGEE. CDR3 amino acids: CASNEGGPQNEQLF. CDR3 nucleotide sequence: TGTGCCAGCAACGAAGGGGGCCCGCAGAATGAGCAGCTCTTC.

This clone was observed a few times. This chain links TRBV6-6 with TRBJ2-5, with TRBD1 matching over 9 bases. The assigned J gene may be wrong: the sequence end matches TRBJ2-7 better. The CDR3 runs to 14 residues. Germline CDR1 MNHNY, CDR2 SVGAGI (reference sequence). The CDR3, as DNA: TGTGCCAGCGGAGACAGGGGGAGATCCTACGAGCAGTACTTC. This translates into CASGDRGRSYEQYF.

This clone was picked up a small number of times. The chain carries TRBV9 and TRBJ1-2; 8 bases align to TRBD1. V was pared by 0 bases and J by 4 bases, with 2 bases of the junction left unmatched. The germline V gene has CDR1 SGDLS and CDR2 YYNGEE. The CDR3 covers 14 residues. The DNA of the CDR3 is TGTGCCAGCAGCGTAGAGGGACAGGTCTATGGCTACACCTTC. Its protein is CASSVEGQVYGYTF.

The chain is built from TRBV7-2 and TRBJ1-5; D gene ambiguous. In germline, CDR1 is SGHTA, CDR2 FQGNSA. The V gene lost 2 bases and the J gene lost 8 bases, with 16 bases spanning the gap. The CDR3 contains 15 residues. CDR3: CASSLRSGIKEPQHF. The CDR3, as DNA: TGTGCCAGCAGCTTAAGGTCGGGGATTAAGGAGCCCCAGCATTTT.

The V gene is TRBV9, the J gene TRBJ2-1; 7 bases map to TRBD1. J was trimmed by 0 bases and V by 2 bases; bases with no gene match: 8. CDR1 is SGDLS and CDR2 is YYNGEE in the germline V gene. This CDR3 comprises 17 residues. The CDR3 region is CASSVGDSGGSYNEQFF. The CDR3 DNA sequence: TGTGCCAGCAGCGTGGGGGACAGCGGCGGCTCCTACAATGAGCAGTTCTTC.

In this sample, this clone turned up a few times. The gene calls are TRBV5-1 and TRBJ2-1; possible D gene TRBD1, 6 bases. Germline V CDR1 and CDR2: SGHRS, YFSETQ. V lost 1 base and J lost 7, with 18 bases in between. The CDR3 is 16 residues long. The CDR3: CASSLLGLGARNEQFF. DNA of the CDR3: TGCGCCAGCAGCTTGCTGGGTTTGGGGGCGAGGAATGAGCAGTTCTTC.

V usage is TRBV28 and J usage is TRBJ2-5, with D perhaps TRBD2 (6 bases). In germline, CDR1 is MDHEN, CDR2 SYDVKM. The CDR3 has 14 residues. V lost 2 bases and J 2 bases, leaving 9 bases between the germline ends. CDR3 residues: CASSLLRGQETQYF. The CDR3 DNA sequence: TGTGCCAGCAGTTTACTCCGGGGGCAAGAGACCCAGTACTTC.

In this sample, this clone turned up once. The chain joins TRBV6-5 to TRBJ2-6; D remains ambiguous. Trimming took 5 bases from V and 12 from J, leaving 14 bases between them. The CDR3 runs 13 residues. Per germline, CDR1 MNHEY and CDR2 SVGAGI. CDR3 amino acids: CASSEFVDSVLTF. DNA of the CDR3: TGTGCCAGCAGTGAATTTGTTGACTCCGTCCTGACTTTC.

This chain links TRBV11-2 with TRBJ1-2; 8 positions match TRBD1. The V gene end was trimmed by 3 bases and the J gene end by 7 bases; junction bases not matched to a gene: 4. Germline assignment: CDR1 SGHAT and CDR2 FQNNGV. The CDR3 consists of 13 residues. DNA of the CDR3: TGTGCCAGCAGCTTGGACAGGGTACGTGGCTACACCTTC. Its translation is CASSLDRVRGYTF.

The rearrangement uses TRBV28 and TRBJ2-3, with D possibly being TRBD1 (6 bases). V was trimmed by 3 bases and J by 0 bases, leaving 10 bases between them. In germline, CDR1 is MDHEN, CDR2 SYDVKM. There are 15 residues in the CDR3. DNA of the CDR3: TGTGCCAGCAGTTTTGGGCAGGGGAGCACAGATACGCAGTATTTT. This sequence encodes CASSFGQGSTDTQYF.